The 26 T cell receptor beta chains in this list originate from one sample, sequenced in a study of CD8 T cells in ankylosing spondylitis. From the 5' RACE reads, TCRdb called clonotypes with MiXCR, one entry per CDR3 protein. Of more than 250,000 distinct CDR3 sequences in the sample, around 7.6% were seen once. General observations from the study: Typical of ankylosing spondylitis blood, it appeared, was a TCR beta motif of several highly homologous variants.

Their antigens remain unidentified. Sequencing was performed on blood, either unsorted or a sorted T cell fraction (not recorded which). These receptors were taken from a male donor with ankylosing spondylitis.

This chain uses TRBV20-1 with TRBJ2-1; D gene uncertain. CDR1 and CDR2 (germline): DFQATT, SNEGSKA (reference sequence). V was cut by 0 bases and J by 2 bases, with 14 bases left in between. This CDR3 contains 16 residues. CDR3 region: CSARDQRGLTYNEQFF. In nucleotides, the CDR3 is TGCAGTGCTAGAGATCAACGTGGGTTGACCTACAATGAGCAGTTCTTC.

This clonotype has a count of ten or more. V is TRBV20-1 and J is TRBJ2-2; no firm D call. V was cut by 2 bases and J by 7 bases, with 11 bases left in between. Germline lookup yields CDR1 DFQATT and CDR2 SNEGSKA (reference sequence). The CDR3 is made up of 13 amino acids. CDR3 sequence: CSARPITGGELFF. The CDR3 nucleotides read TGCAGTGCTAGACCCATAACGGGCGGGGAGCTGTTTTTT.

The chain links TRBV5-6 to TRBJ2-7; either TRBD1 or TRBD2 may fit D (5 bases each). The CDR3 covers 13 residues. Germline V gives CDR1 SGHDT, CDR2 YYEEEE. V was trimmed by 3 bases and J by 2 bases, leaving 9 bases between them. The CDR3 is CASSWGPTYEQYF. The CDR3 DNA is TGTGCCAGCAGCTGGGGACCCACCTACGAGCAGTACTTC.

As for this clonotype: Compared with germline, one end of the junction differs, possibly owing to a read error. This sequence joins TRBV20-1 and TRBJ2-2; possible D gene TRBD2, 6 bases. Germline V lookup: CDR1 DFQATT, CDR2 SNEGSKA (reference sequence). The CDR3 consists of 14 residues. CDR3 loop: CSARKTSRTGEPFF. The DNA for the CDR3 is TGCAGTGCTCGGAAGACTAGTCGTACCGGGGAGCCGTTTTTT.

The chain uses TRBV24-1 and TRBJ2-1; 15 nucleotides agree with TRBD2. This CDR3 region has 17 residues. V lost 3 bases and J lost 1; bases outside the gene matches: 0. Germline V gene sequence: CDR1 KGHDR, CDR2 SFDVKD. The CDR3 sequence: CATSDGTSGRSYNEQFF. The CDR3 bases are TGTGCCACCAGTGATGGGACTAGCGGGAGGTCCTACAATGAGCAGTTCTTC.

This clonotype was observed a handful of times. This rearrangement joins TRBV18 to TRBJ2-7; the D call may be TRBD1 or TRBD2 (5 bases each). Trimming removed 2 bases from V and 0 bases from J, with 17 bases in between. This CDR3 contains 17 residues. Germline-derived CDR1 and CDR2 are KGHSH and LQKENI. This CDR3 is CASSPGGHRRSSYEQYF. DNA of the CDR3: TGTGCCAGCTCACCAGGAGGTCACAGGAGGAGCTCCTACGAGCAGTACTTC.

This sequence joins TRBV9 and TRBJ1-2; D may be TRBD1 (6 bases). Trimming removed 4 bases from V and 5 bases from J, with 15 bases in between. Germline assignment: CDR1 SGDLS and CDR2 YYNGEE. The CDR3 loop spans 14 amino acids. The CDR3 sequence: CASSLGGEAYGYTF. The CDR3 region has the DNA TGTGCCAGCAGCCTAGGGGGAGAAGCGTATGGCTACACCTTC.

This clonotype was detected many times. The chain links TRBV29-1 to TRBJ2-7; 8 bases match TRBD1. This CDR3 spans 15 amino acids. Germline trimming cut 1 base from V and 2 bases from J; bases unmatched to any gene: 7. CDR1 is SQVTM and CDR2 is ANQGSEA in the germline V gene. For the CDR3, the DNA is TGCAGCGTTGAAGCGGGGGACAGGATGACCTACGAGCAGTACTTC. This gives the protein CSVEAGDRMTYEQYF.

This clonotype was detected only a few times. This chain links TRBV10-3 with TRBJ2-3; TRBD1 matches 9 bases. The CDR3 has 13 amino acids. Germline CDR1 and CDR2: ENHRY and SYGVKD. V lost 11 bases and J lost 5; bases outside the gene matches: 8. Here the CDR3 DNA reads TGTGCCTCGGGGACAGGGAGGAGAGATACGCAGTATTTT. Protein product: CASGTGRRDTQYF.

The chain's CDR3 is CASSYPDRGGQPQHF. The CDR3 DNA reads as TGTGCCAGCAGTTACCCGGACAGGGGCGGTCAGCCCCAGCATTTT. V and J are TRBV6-5 and TRBJ1-5, with 9 bases matching TRBD1. V lost 2 bases, J lost 6 bases, and 5 bases stayed unmatched. Germline values: CDR1 MNHEY, CDR2 SVGAGI. The CDR3 is 15 amino acids.

The chain couples TRBV24-1 to TRBJ2-5; TRBD1 aligns across 7 bases. J gave up 2 bases and V 3 bases, and 5 bases lay outside the gene matches. This CDR3 spans 15 amino acids. From germline, CDR1 is KGHDR and CDR2 SFDVKD. The CDR3 DNA is TGTGCCACCAGTGATCCCTCGACAGGGCAAGAGACCCAGTACTTC. Translated, it gives CATSDPSTGQETQYF.

In its sample, this clonotype was seen many times. The rearrangement uses TRBV18 and TRBJ2-1; 8 bases agree with TRBD2. The germline V gene has CDR1 KGHSH and CDR2 LQKENI. The CDR3 totals 16 residues. With V trimmed by 7 bases and J by 4 bases, 12 bases remained unmatched. The CDR3 nucleotides are TGTGCCAGCTGGAGCGAGCGGGAGCTTACTTACAATGAGCAGTTCTTC. It yields the protein CASWSERELTYNEQFF.

The table lists this clonotype with many counts. V and J are TRBV6-5 and TRBJ1-3; D remains ambiguous. With 0 bases removed from V and 4 bases from J, the gap between germline ends came to 13 bases. This CDR3 region has 16 residues. Germline V lookup: CDR1 MNHEY, CDR2 SVGAGI. The CDR3 nucleotides are TGTGCCAGCAGTTACTCGAGCAGAGGCAGGGGAAACACCATATATTTT. Translated, it gives CASSYSSRGRGNTIYF.

The rearrangement joins TRBV28 to TRBJ2-3, with D uncertain. This CDR3 comprises 13 residues. Germline-derived CDR1 and CDR2 are MDHEN and SYDVKM. The V and J ends lost 8 bases and 2 bases respectively, with 11 bases between them. CDR3 amino acids: CASVRSDTDTQYF. The CDR3 nucleotides are TGTGCCAGCGTGCGGTCTGACACAGATACGCAGTATTTT.

The CDR3 loop is CASSFRAGDPTYNEQFF. The CDR3 bases are TGTGCCAGCAGTTTCAGGGCGGGAGACCCCACCTACAATGAGCAGTTCTTC. The J gene is TRBJ2-1, the V gene TRBV27, with TRBD2 matching over 7 bases. Germline CDR1 reads MNHEY; CDR2 reads SMNVEV (reference sequence). Trimming at V came to 3 bases and at J to 2 bases, leaving 10 bases not matched to a gene. The CDR3 is 17 amino acids.

This chain connects TRBV7-9 to TRBJ2-3; 8 bases align to TRBD2. Germline lookup yields CDR1 SEHNR and CDR2 FQNEAQ (reference sequence). There are 15 residues in the CDR3. After removal of 5 bases from V and 4 bases from J, the junction contained 8 bases not matched to a gene. Here the CDR3 DNA reads TGTGCCAGCAGCGACACTAGCGGAAGGGCAGATACGCAGTATTTT. Translated: CASSDTSGRADTQYF.

The chain carries TRBV7-2 and TRBJ2-3; 9 bases are shared with TRBD2. CDR3 length: 16 amino acids. Germline assignment: CDR1 SGHTA and CDR2 FQGNSA. J lost 0 bases, V lost 5 bases, and 6 bases had no gene match. The CDR3 DNA reads as TGTGCCAGCAGCCGGAATAGCGGGAGAAGCACAGATACGCAGTATTTT. This codes for CASSRNSGRSTDTQYF.

Many counts were recorded for this clonotype. The rearrangement joins TRBV12-3 or TRBV12-4 to TRBJ2-1; 10 positions match TRBD2. The CDR3 spans 14 residues. V lost 5 bases, J lost 7 bases, and 5 bases stayed unmatched. The CDR3 sequence is CASSSSGRYNEQFF. The CDR3 nucleotides are TGTGCCAGCAGTAGTAGCGGGAGGTATAATGAGCAGTTCTTC.

The rearrangement uses TRBV28 and TRBJ1-5, with 7 bases aligning to TRBD1. Losses at the gene ends were 3 bases for V and 2 bases for J; bases not matched to a gene: 4. Germline V gives CDR1 MDHEN, CDR2 SYDVKM. The CDR3 has 15 residues. CDR3 bases: TGTGCCAGCAGTTTCTCCGACAGGGGCAATCAGCCCCAGCATTTT. It encodes CASSFSDRGNQPQHF.

In its sample, this clonotype was seen many times. This chain uses TRBV9 with TRBJ2-2; D remains unclear. Germline lookup yields CDR1 SGDLS and CDR2 YYNGEE. Trimming pared 0 bases from V and 1 base from J, leaving 4 bases between. The length of the CDR3 is 14 residues. The CDR3 DNA sequence: TGTGCCAGCAGCGTAGTGCAGAACACCGGGGAGCTGTTTTTT. Its translation: CASSVVQNTGELFF.

This chain links TRBV2 with TRBJ1-4; 7 bases match TRBD1. This CDR3 has 14 amino acids. The ends lost 6 bases at V and 5 bases at J; junction bases unmatched: 6. Germline CDR1 SNHLY, CDR2 FYNNEI. The CDR3 here is CASRVGGANEKLFF. The CDR3 region has the DNA TGTGCCAGCAGGGTAGGGGGCGCGAATGAAAAACTGTTTTTT.

This clonotype was counted ten times or more. This sequence joins TRBV5-1 and TRBJ2-1; 12 bases line up with TRBD2. Trimming at V came to 3 bases and at J to 5 bases, leaving 3 bases not matched to a gene. The V gene's germline CDR1 is SGHRS and CDR2 YFSETQ. The CDR3 is 15 residues long. CDR3 in amino acids: CASSYRTSGDNEQFF. The CDR3 DNA sequence: TGCGCCAGCAGCTACAGGACTAGCGGGGACAATGAGCAGTTCTTC.

This clonotype was detected ten times or more. This chain joins TRBV28 and TRBJ2-1, with TRBD2 matching 13 bases. The germline CDR1 and CDR2 sequences are MDHEN and SYDVKM. The length of the CDR3 is 13 residues. The ends lost 6 bases at V and 8 bases at J; junction bases unmatched: 1. CDR3 loop: CASRTSGRDEQFF. CDR3 coding DNA: TGTGCCAGCAGAACTAGCGGGAGGGATGAGCAGTTCTTC.

The table lists this clonotype with many counts. The V call is TRBV29-1, the J call TRBJ2-1; D gene unclear. V was trimmed by 4 bases and J by 8 bases, leaving 12 bases between them. The CDR3 length is 12 residues. Germline-derived CDR1 and CDR2 are SQVTM and ANQGSEA. This CDR3 reads CSVAPQVHEQFF. The DNA of the CDR3 is TGCAGCGTTGCCCCGCAGGTCCATGAGCAGTTCTTC.

There are a few counts of this clonotype. The chain carries TRBV5-1 and TRBJ2-1, with 9 bases lining up with TRBD2. The CDR3 contains 17 residues. V shed 5 bases, J shed 1 base, and the junction held 10 bases outside the gene matches. Germline V gene lookup returns CDR1 SGHRS and CDR2 YFSETQ. CDR3 loop: CASSSRREGLSYNEQFF. As DNA, the CDR3 is TGCGCCAGCAGTAGCAGGCGGGAGGGCCTATCCTACAATGAGCAGTTCTTC.

The J gene is TRBJ2-1, the V gene TRBV11-2; D is unresolved. From germline, CDR1 is SGHAT and CDR2 FQNNGV. The CDR3 has 15 amino acids. Trimming shortened V by 0 bases and J by 3 bases, and 9 bases separated the two germline ends. The DNA of the CDR3 is TGTGCCAGCAGCTTAGAGATTAGCTACTACAATGAGCAGTTCTTC. It translates to CASSLEISYYNEQFF.